This TCR beta chain was observed in a study of T cell repertoires in cytomegalovirus infection. As for the study in general: Public signatures in TCR beta pointed to CMV infection and matching HLA type. Study observations and caveats: HLA-C-restricted CMV clonotypes gave the most frequent clonotype in two of eight donors. Identification of carriers of CMV plus the relevant HLA was achieved through cumulative public TCR beta family frequency.

This clonotype was observed a handful of times. Antigen specificity is unknown. Germline CDR1 is SGHDN and CDR2 is FVKESK. The CDR3 is 14 residues long. V was shortened by 7 bases and J by 2 bases, with 9 bases between the two germline ends. TCRdb ran MiXCR on the reads and lists one entry per CDR3 protein. Altogether about 150,000 distinct CDR3 sequences are present, approximately 17% being singletons, with the ten largest covering roughly a sixth. The chain combines TRBV14 with TRBJ2-6; the D is unclear. This receptor was obtained from a human donor in good health (CMV status not recorded). Some clones in this sample may be carry-over from other donors' samples. Input material: CD8+ T cells from PBMCs. This CDR3 reads CASNPATGANVLTF. Here the CDR3 DNA reads TGTGCCAGCAATCCAGCAACTGGGGCCAACGTCCTGACTTTC.